This TCR beta chain was sequenced for a study of memory CD4+ T cells and cytomegalovirus serostatus. The study's findings and limits: About two fifths of the roughly 150 known CMV-associated TCRbeta sequences appeared in CD4+ memory. The CMV-associated TCR signature appears largely within the CD4+ memory repertoire.

The sort gate was single viable CD3+CD4+CD8-CD45RO+ cells for memory CD4+ T cells. This clone has just one count. Its antigen remains unknown. Generated by immunoSEQ multiplex PCR, the TCRdb table keeps only in-frame clones and is missing some. In the table there are 85,000 to 100,000 clones, 80% of which are singletons. This CDR3 spans 15 amino acids. From germline, CDR1 is LGHNA and CDR2 YSLEER. The junction had 4 bases not matched to a gene; V was cut back by 2 bases and J by 9 bases. The rearrangement links TRBV4-3 to TRBJ2-3, with 14 bases lining up with TRBD2. The material sequenced was memory CD4+ T cells from blood. The TCR was taken from an adult in good health and CMV-seropositive. CDR3 bases: TGCGCCAGCAGCCAAACCGGGACTAGCGGGAGAACGCAGTATTTT. It encodes CASSQTGTSGRTQYF.